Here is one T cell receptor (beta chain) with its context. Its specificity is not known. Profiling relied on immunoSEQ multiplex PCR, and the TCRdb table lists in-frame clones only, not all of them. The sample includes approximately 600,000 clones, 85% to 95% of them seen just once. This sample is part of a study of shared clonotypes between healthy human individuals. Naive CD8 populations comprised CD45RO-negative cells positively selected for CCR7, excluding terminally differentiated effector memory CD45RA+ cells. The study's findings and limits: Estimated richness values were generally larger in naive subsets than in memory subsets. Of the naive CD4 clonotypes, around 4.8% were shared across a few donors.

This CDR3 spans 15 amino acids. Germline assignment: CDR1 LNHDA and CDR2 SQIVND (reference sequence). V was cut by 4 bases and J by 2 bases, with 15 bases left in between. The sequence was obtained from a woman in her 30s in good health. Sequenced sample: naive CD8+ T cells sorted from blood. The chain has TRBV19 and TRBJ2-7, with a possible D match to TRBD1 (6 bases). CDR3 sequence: CASSKRTATAYEQYF. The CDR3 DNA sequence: TGTGCCAGTAGTAAACGGACAGCCACAGCCTACGAGCAGTACTTC.